Described below is a single TCR beta chain sequence and its context. Its antigen specificity is not known. Base qualities are not recorded, but no much larger clone differs from it by a single base. CDR1 and CDR2 are read off the germline V gene as SGHTA and FQGNSA. Including cysteine and phenylalanine, the CDR3 has 13 amino acids. Only CDR3 DNA is held: 39 bases, read in frame from base 1. V was cut back by 3 bases and J by 4 bases, leaving a gap of 9 bases between them. The immunoSEQ Assay, a bias-controlled multiplex PCR, was used to amplify TCRbeta CDR3 regions from genomic DNA. On the authors' methods: The number of nucleated cells in each sample was estimated from the amplification of reference gene primers within the assay. To quantify the absolute abundance of each unique TCRbeta CDR3 rearrangement, sequence reads were collapsed and filtered. Productive Simpson clonality was computed per sample as the square root of Simpson's diversity index over productive rearrangements. Drawn from immuneACCESS, this table holds only the in-frame rearrangements with V and J called that TCRdb kept. Clones are partly lost; checked studies trace under half to an unresolved V gene and leave the rest unexplained. V and J calls and clone size follow that table, whereas D and trimming were derived from the DNA. This sample is represented by around 280,000 clones; 87% of them were singletons. The ten top clones hold approximately 6% of the sample.

Participants in the prospective study were enrolled through a virtual design, were aged about 18 to 100 years, and lived in fewer than 30 United States geographic areas. In the prospective study, cohorts were assigned on the basis of participant-reported clinical history obtained from a screening survey and a study questionnaire. Recovered participants in ImmuneRACE Cohort 3 were defined as having two consecutive negative NP/OP PCR tests, clearance from a healthcare professional, or resolution of symptoms. Mobile phlebotomists in the prospective study collected whole blood, serum and a nasopharyngeal or oropharyngeal swab from every participant. Prospective study participants could optionally give additional blood draws and questionnaires over an approximately two-month period. Before DNA extraction, prospective study blood samples were shipped either frozen or at room temperature. This sample is part of a study of blood T cell repertoires in COVID-19 (dated by TCRdb to 2019 to 2021). In the study overall: Collaborator samples came from the United States, Italy and Spain and covered acute and convalescent phases of COVID-19. The material from the prospective study consisted of cDNA or gDNA derived from T cells, B-cell-depleted T cells, or PBMCs. Subjects who had been exposed to COVID-19, were actively infected with it, or had recovered from it provided the deeply sampled blood TCRbeta repertoires that made up the dataset. The repertoires were made available in a free public database intended to serve as a resource for research on the immune response to SARS-CoV-2. Samples were obtained from the ongoing ImmuneRACE study (first 160 participants) and from 1,254 subjects provided by 6 global collaborators. Sample metadata almost always included a de-identified subject ID, COVID-19 status, age in years and sex. Where HLA class I and class II types were available, the types were taken from metadata supplied by the sample provider, not from assay-based typing. Paper-wide results and their limitations: Clinical and demographic metadata were provided uncurated, with the amount varying by source and participant.

The sequence joins TRBV7-2 to TRBJ1-2; the D gene identity is not certain. Sequences were obtained from PBMCs or T cells enriched from blood (not recorded which). The sequence came from a woman aged 40-49 years who had recovered from COVID-19. The sequenced DNA: TGTGCCAGCAGCTTCCCGCTAGGCTATGGCTACACCTTC. This encodes CASSFPLGYGYTF.